Detailed here is one T cell receptor (beta chain). What it binds is unknown. With UMI labels, 5' RACE was used to prepare the TRB cDNA libraries. Reanalyzing the 5' RACE reads, TCRdb keeps one entry per CDR3 protein, without DNA. The ten most abundant clones cover roughly 0.39% of a sample with 130,000 or so distinct CDR3 sequences. CDR3 length: 14 amino acids. CDR1 SGHRS and CDR2 YFSETQ come from the germline V gene. This record comes from a study of CXCR3-negative and CXCR3-positive naive CD8 T cells. Whole-study context: There were 110 million to 150 million TRB reads altogether, and each library had about 1.5 +/- 0.3 million of them.

General observations from the study: Naive CXCR3-negative cells resembled naive CXCR3-positive cells in TRBV-TRBJ usage; memory cells differed. Memory CD8+ cells showed much lower diversity, while both naive subsets were comparably high. Naive CXCR3-positive cells had TRB CDR3s more hydrophobic than those of CXCR3-negative naive cells.

Researchers sorted approximately 290,000 cells of each CD8+ T cell subset in triplicate. Sequenced sample: naive CXCR3+ CD8+ T cells from blood. Stated subset: CD45RO-CCR7+CD27+CD95- naive CD8+ T cells expressing CXCR3 (TNR3+). This receptor was obtained from a human donor in good health. Some clones in this sample may be carry-over from other donors' samples. This rearrangement joins TRBV5-1 to TRBJ1-1; TCRdb lists TRBD1, though no DNA is available to test this call. This CDR3 is CASSGHRGGTEAFF. The complete variable domain, with remaining parts taken from reference TRBV5-1 and TRBJ1-1, reads KAGVTQTPRYLIKTRGQQVTLSCSPISGHRSVSWYQQTPGQGLQFLFEYFSETQRNKGNFPGRFSGRQFSNSRSEMNVSTLELGDSALYLCASSGHRGGTEAFFGQGTRLTVV.